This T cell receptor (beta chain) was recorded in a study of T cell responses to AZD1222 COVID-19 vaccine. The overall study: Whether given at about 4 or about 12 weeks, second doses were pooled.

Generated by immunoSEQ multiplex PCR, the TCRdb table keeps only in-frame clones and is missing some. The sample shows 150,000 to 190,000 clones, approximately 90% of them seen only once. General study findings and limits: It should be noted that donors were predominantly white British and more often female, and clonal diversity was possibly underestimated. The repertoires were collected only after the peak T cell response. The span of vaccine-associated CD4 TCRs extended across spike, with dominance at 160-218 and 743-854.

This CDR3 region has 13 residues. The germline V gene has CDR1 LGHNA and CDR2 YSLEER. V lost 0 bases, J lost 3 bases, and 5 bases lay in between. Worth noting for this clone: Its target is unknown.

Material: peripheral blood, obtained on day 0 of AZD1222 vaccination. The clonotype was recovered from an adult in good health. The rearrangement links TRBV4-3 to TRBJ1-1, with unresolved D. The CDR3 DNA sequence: TGCGCCAGCAGCCAAGATGACGACACTGAAGCTTTCTTT. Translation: CASSQDDDTEAFF.